The clone carrying this TCR beta chain was seen more than once but under ten times. This sample is part of a study of blood T cell repertoires in COVID-19. V was clipped by 3 bases and J by 8 bases, with 10 bases between them. CDR1 is MGHRA, CDR2 YSYEKL, per germline. This CDR3 is built from 12 residues. The data were produced by immunoSEQ multiplex PCR, yet TCRdb's version contains in-frame clones alone and is incomplete. Among approximately 280,000 clones listed, approximately 85% were seen once. The J gene is TRBJ1-2, the V gene TRBV4-1; no firm D call. Specimen: peripheral blood. This sequence originates from a woman in her 70s with acute or convalescent COVID-19. The CDR3 nucleotides read TGCGCCAGCAGCCATCGGGGAGGGGGCTACACCTTC. Amino acids: CASSHRGGGYTF.